Listed here are 32 T cell receptor beta chains from one sample, sequenced in a study of shared clonotypes between healthy human individuals (dated by TCRdb to about 2020). Receptor amplification or capture employed the immunoSEQ multiplex PCR assay. The table was pulled from immuneACCESS by TCRdb, which kept in-frame rearrangements only. Such tables lose some clones; where checked, under half of the loss comes from unresolved V genes, and the rest has no known cause. This sample has roughly 700,000 clones in its table, and less than 95% of those were observed once. The ten largest clones take up approximately 35% of the sample. Specimen: memory CD8+ T cells from PBMCs. The meaning of the sample's cell subset or site label: CD45RO+ cells pooled with CCR7-negative TemRA cells. Receptor source: a young man in good health. Some clones in this sample may be carry-over from other donors' samples.

A remark on this clone: A single base separates this from a much larger clone, so it may be a read error. This sequence joins TRBV11-2 and TRBJ2-7, with TRBD2 matching over 13 bases. Germline values: CDR1 SGHAT, CDR2 FQNNGV. The CDR3 runs 15 residues. The trim removed 6 bases at V and 3 bases at J, leaving 5 bases unmatched. CDR3 sequence reads: CASRLGLAGFYEQYF. CDR3 nucleotides: TGTGCCAGCAGACTGGGACTAGCGGGGTTCTACGAGCAGTACTTC.

This clone has just a few counts. The chain uses TRBV6-1 and TRBJ1-1; 7 bases align to TRBD1. The CDR3 contains 14 residues. The ends lost 3 bases at V and 5 bases at J; junction bases unmatched: 6. CDR1 MNHNS and CDR2 SASEGT come from the germline V gene. CDR3 region: CASSDEGARTEAFF. The CDR3 DNA follows: TGTGCCAGCAGTGACGAGGGGGCGCGGACTGAAGCTTTCTTT.

The gene calls are TRBV10-1 and TRBJ2-3; unclear D gene. Germline assignment: CDR1 WNHNN and CDR2 SYGVQD (reference sequence). The CDR3 totals 15 residues. Trimming removed 4 bases from V and 0 bases from J, with 11 bases in between. CDR3 in amino acids: CASSGSRISTDTQYF. The DNA for the CDR3 is TGCGCCAGCAGTGGCTCCAGGATTAGCACAGATACGCAGTATTTT.

A single count supports this clone. The J gene is TRBJ1-2, the V gene TRBV28; no clear D gene. The ends were cut back, 5 bases at V and 6 bases at J, with 19 bases in the middle. Germline V lookup: CDR1 MDHEN, CDR2 SYDVKM. The CDR3 spans 15 residues. Here the CDR3 reads CASSPLGEGGDGYTF. CDR3 bases: TGTGCCAGCAGTCCCCTCGGGGAGGGCGGTGATGGCTACACCTTC.

The rearrangement uses TRBV5-4 and TRBJ1-3, with a tentative D call TRBD1 (6 bases). This CDR3 has 15 residues. V was pared by 2 bases and J by 0 bases, with 9 bases between. Germline V gives CDR1 SGHNT, CDR2 YYREEE (reference sequence). The CDR3 nucleotides read TGTGCCAGCAGCTTCGGGGACATCTCTGGAAACACCATATATTTT. Translation gives CASSFGDISGNTIYF.

V and J are TRBV6-5 and TRBJ2-7; 7 bases match TRBD1. The CDR3 covers 14 residues. V lost 2 bases to trimming and J lost 1 base; unmatched junction nucleotides: 2. The germline V gene encodes CDR1 MNHEY and CDR2 SVGAGI. CDR3 sequence reads: CASSYEDRSYEQYF. For the CDR3, the DNA is TGTGCCAGCAGTTACGAGGACAGGTCCTACGAGCAGTACTTC.

The chain links TRBV4-3 to TRBJ2-2; D unclear. V gave up 4 bases and J gave up 5 bases, with 11 bases separating them. The CDR3 extends over 14 amino acids. The germline V gene encodes CDR1 LGHNA and CDR2 YSLEER. Here the CDR3 reads CASSPKTVTGELFF. The CDR3 DNA follows: TGCGCCAGCAGCCCCAAAACGGTGACCGGGGAGCTGTTTTTT.

The V gene is TRBV4-1, the J gene TRBJ2-7; D call uncertain. The CDR3 loop spans 15 amino acids. V was cut by 2 bases and J by 1 base, with 12 bases left in between. The germline gives CDR1 MGHRA, CDR2 YSYEKL. The CDR3 is CASSQNALRSYEQYF. The DNA for the CDR3 is TGCGCCAGCAGCCAAAACGCACTAAGGTCCTACGAGCAGTACTTC.

The chain uses TRBV4-1 and TRBJ1-5; 10 positions agree with TRBD1. CDR1 is MGHRA, CDR2 YSYEKL, per germline. V was pared by 1 base and J by 8 bases, with 5 bases of the junction left unmatched. The CDR3 is 15 amino acids. Written as DNA, the CDR3 is TGCGCCAGCAGCCAAGGACAGGGGGCGAGGGAGCCCCAGCATTTT. Translation gives CASSQGQGAREPQHF.

V usage is TRBV6-1 and J usage is TRBJ1-2; D uncertain. The CDR3 has 13 residues. Germline V CDR1 and CDR2: MNHNS, SASEGT. V was clipped by 7 bases and J by 2 bases, with 11 bases between them. This CDR3 is CASMSVRNYGYTF. The CDR3 nucleotides are TGTGCCAGCATGAGTGTTCGAAACTATGGCTACACCTTC.

V usage is TRBV9 and J usage is TRBJ2-5; D ambiguous. The ends were cut back, 0 bases at V and 3 bases at J, with 6 bases in the middle. Germline values: CDR1 SGDLS, CDR2 YYNGEE. CDR3 size: 13 residues. CDR3 nucleotide sequence: TGTGCCAGCAGCGTAGATGAGGAAGAGACCCAGTACTTC. The encoded protein is CASSVDEEETQYF.

The J gene is TRBJ1-1, the V gene TRBV19; D gene unclear. Trimming stripped 5 bases from V and 6 bases from J, with 16 bases between. The CDR3 is made up of 14 amino acids. CDR1 is LNHDA, CDR2 SQIVND, per germline (reference sequence). CDR3 region: CASSFPSGAAEAFF. The CDR3 nucleotides read TGTGCCAGTAGTTTCCCCTCGGGAGCGGCTGAAGCTTTCTTT.

The CDR3 sequence: CASRKTGTASSYEQYF. CDR3 sequence (DNA): TGTGCCAGCAGAAAAACCGGGACAGCCTCGTCCTACGAGCAGTACTTC. This rearrangement joins TRBV2 to TRBJ2-7; TRBD1 matches 7 bases. This CDR3 has 16 amino acids. Germline V gene sequence: CDR1 SNHLY, CDR2 FYNNEI. J was trimmed by 1 base and V by 6 bases; bases with no gene match: 12.

This sequence joins TRBV7-8 and TRBJ2-1, with TRBD2 matching over 7 bases. With 2 bases clipped from V and 2 bases from J, the junction kept 18 bases outside the gene matches. The germline V gene has CDR1 SGHVS and CDR2 FQNEAQ. CDR3 size: 20 residues. The CDR3 nucleotides read TGTGCCAGCAGCTTATTGGTGGCCCTATCGAGCGGGATGACCTACAATGAGCAGTTCTTC. Protein sequence: CASSLLVALSSGMTYNEQFF. The full variable domain, in which reference TRBV7-8 and TRBJ2-1 provide the parts outside the CDR3, is GAGVSQSPRYKVAKRGQDVALRCDPISGHVSLFWYQQALGQGPEFLTYFQNEAQLDKSGLPSDRFFAERPEGSVSTLKIQRTQQEDSAVYLCASSLLVALSSGMTYNEQFFGPGTRLTVL.

This chain uses TRBV5-1 with TRBJ2-2; the D gene could be TRBD1 or TRBD2 (6 bases each). The CDR3 is 17 residues long. CDR1 SGHRS and CDR2 YFSETQ come from the germline V gene. V gave up 4 bases and J gave up 0 bases, with 16 bases separating them. CDR3 residues: CASSPPGGTTNTGELFF. Written as DNA, the CDR3 is TGCGCCAGCAGCCCCCCTGGAGGGACAACGAACACCGGGGAGCTGTTTTTT.

The rearrangement joins TRBV27 to TRBJ2-3; D might be TRBD1 or TRBD2, each matching 6 bases. Trimming cost V 5 bases and J 6 bases, with 15 bases left between them. This CDR3 contains 14 residues. Looked up from germline, CDR1 is MNHEY and CDR2 is SMNVEV (reference sequence). The CDR3, as DNA: TGTGCCAGCAGTCCGATCCGGGGGCCGGATACGCAGTATTTT. This gives the protein CASSPIRGPDTQYF.

CDR3 DNA: TGTGCCAGCAGCTTCCTAGCGGGGACGGGAGATACGCAGTATTTT. Translated: CASSFLAGTGDTQYF. V gene TRBV7-8 combines with J gene TRBJ2-3, with 9 bases aligning to TRBD2. The length of the CDR3 is 15 residues. Unmatched junction bases numbered 6, after V lost 3 bases and J lost 5 bases. The germline gives CDR1 SGHVS, CDR2 FQNEAQ.

The V gene is TRBV28, the J gene TRBJ2-7, with D possibly TRBD1 on 5 matching bases. CDR1 and CDR2 from the germline V gene are MDHEN and SYDVKM. Between the trimmed V and J ends, which lost 3 bases and 3 bases, there was a span of 12 bases. The CDR3 spans 14 residues. CDR3 region: CASSFSFDSYEQYF. CDR3 in DNA: TGTGCCAGCAGTTTTTCCTTTGACAGCTACGAGCAGTACTTC.

V is TRBV9 and J is TRBJ2-1, with 11 bases fitting TRBD2. This CDR3 spans 17 amino acids. J gave up 1 base and V 0 bases, and 3 bases lay outside the gene matches. The V gene's germline CDR1 is SGDLS and CDR2 YYNGEE. CDR3 amino acids: CASSVVAGGPSYNEQFF. CDR3 bases: TGTGCCAGCAGCGTAGTAGCGGGAGGGCCATCCTACAATGAGCAGTTCTTC.

The chain links TRBV7-9 to TRBJ2-3; unclear D gene. CDR1 and CDR2 from the germline V gene are SEHNR and FQNEAQ (reference sequence). The CDR3 has 12 amino acids. V dropped 8 bases and J dropped 6 bases, with 12 bases sitting between them. CDR3 sequence reads: CASRALDDTQYF. In DNA, the CDR3 is TGTGCCAGCCGAGCTTTGGATGATACGCAGTATTTT. The complete variable domain, with remaining parts taken from reference TRBV7-9 and TRBJ2-3, reads DTGVSQNPRHKITKRGQNVTFRCDPISEHNRLYWYRQTLGQGPEFLTYFQNEAQLEKSRLLSDRFSAERPKGSFSTLEIQRTEQGDSAMYLCASRALDDTQYFGPGTRLTVL.

This chain connects TRBV28 to TRBJ1-2; D possibly corresponds to TRBD1 (6 bases). Germline CDR1 MDHEN, CDR2 SYDVKM. The CDR3 is made up of 14 amino acids. Trimming left V 5 bases short and J 5 bases short, with 15 bases between. CDR3 bases: TGTGCCAGCAGTGAGGGGGGCGCAGGGTATGGCTACACCTTC. It is translated as CASSEGGAGYGYTF.

The rearrangement uses TRBV7-9 and TRBJ2-4; D may match TRBD1 or TRBD2 (6 bases each). The CDR3 totals 13 residues. Germline-derived CDR1 and CDR2 are SEHNR and FQNEAQ (reference sequence). V was shortened by 5 bases and J by 7 bases, with 12 bases between the two germline ends. In DNA, the CDR3 is TGTGCCAGCAGCCCGATCGGGGGCAACATTCAGTACTTC. The encoded protein is CASSPIGGNIQYF.

The genes are TRBV5-6 and TRBJ1-1, with D possibly matching TRBD1 (6 bases). Germline-derived CDR1 and CDR2 are SGHDT and YYEEEE. CDR3 length: 13 amino acids. Trimming took off 3 bases at V and 6 bases at J, with 12 bases between the two ends. The CDR3 protein is CASSSLGGPEAFF. CDR3 sequence (DNA): TGTGCCAGCAGCTCCCTGGGGGGCCCTGAAGCTTTCTTT. The full variable domain, its missing parts supplied by reference TRBV5-6 and TRBJ1-1, is DAGVTQSPTHLIKTRGQQVTLRCSPKSGHDTVSWYQQALGQGPQFIFQYYEEEERQRGNFPDRFSGHQFPNYSSELNVNALLLGDSALYLCASSSLGGPEAFFGQGTRLTVV.

This clone was counted between two and nine times. The V call is TRBV29-1, the J call TRBJ1-2; D is uncertain. V was shortened by 7 bases and J by 7 bases, with 13 bases between the two germline ends. Per germline, CDR1 SQVTM and CDR2 ANQGSEA. The CDR3 runs to 11 residues. The chain's CDR3 is CSDLTVLGYTF. Here the CDR3 DNA reads TGCAGCGACCTGACTGTCCTTGGCTACACCTTC.

The gene calls are TRBV27 and TRBJ2-7; 7 bases map to TRBD1. The germline V gene has CDR1 MNHEY and CDR2 SMNVEV (reference sequence). The ends lost 2 bases at V and 6 bases at J; junction bases unmatched: 4. The CDR3 has 13 residues. CDR3 in DNA: TGTGCCAGCAGTTTACCCACAGGGGCCGAGCAGTACTTC. This sequence encodes CASSLPTGAEQYF.

V is TRBV6-6 and J is TRBJ2-7; D is tentatively TRBD1 or TRBD2 (5 bases each). The germline V gene encodes CDR1 MNHNY and CDR2 SVGAGI (reference sequence). CDR3 length: 15 residues. V was trimmed by 4 bases and J by 6 bases, leaving 19 bases between them. The CDR3 DNA follows: TGTGCCAGCAGTTGGCCCTTCCGGGGCGTGACCGAGCAGTACTTC. It encodes CASSWPFRGVTEQYF.

The chain is built from TRBV29-1 and TRBJ2-1, with 9 bases lining up with TRBD2. Germline CDR1 SQVTM, CDR2 ANQGSEA. J gave up 14 bases and V 5 bases, and 4 bases lay outside the gene matches. The CDR3 loop spans 10 amino acids. CDR3 protein: CSVFVAGEFF. As DNA, the CDR3 is TGCAGCGTTTTCGTAGCGGGAGAGTTCTTC.

This clone was recorded once. The chain recombines TRBV19 with TRBJ2-1; 10 nucleotides agree with TRBD2. This CDR3 is built from 14 residues. The J segment lost 6 bases and the V segment lost 9 bases, leaving 8 bases of the junction unmatched. Germline assignment: CDR1 LNHDA and CDR2 SQIVND (reference sequence). The CDR3 nucleotides read TGTGCCAGCATCAGGACTAGCGGAAGCAATGAGCAGTTCTTC. It is translated as CASIRTSGSNEQFF.

Written as DNA, the CDR3 is TGTGCCTTCCTTCGTTCTGGAGGGATAATCACTGAAGCTTTCTTT. Encoded protein: CAFLRSGGIITEAFF. The rearrangement joins TRBV30 to TRBJ1-1; D gene unclear. The ends were cut back, 7 bases at V and 4 bases at J, with 22 bases in the middle. CDR3 size: 15 residues. Germline CDR1 reads GTSNPN; CDR2 reads SVGIG (reference sequence).

V usage is TRBV5-1 and J usage is TRBJ2-7; 12 bases are shared with TRBD1. V was pared by 4 bases and J by 4 bases, with 6 bases of the junction left unmatched. CDR3 length equals 15 residues. The germline gives CDR1 SGHRS, CDR2 YFSETQ. CDR3 protein: CASSPGTGGMYEQYF. The CDR3 DNA is TGCGCCAGCAGCCCCGGGACAGGGGGCATGTACGAGCAGTACTTC. Full variable domain (rest looked up from reference TRBV5-1 and TRBJ2-7): KAGVTQTPRYLIKTRGQQVTLSCSPISGHRSVSWYQQTPGQGLQFLFEYFSETQRNKGNFPGRFSGRQFSNSRSEMNVSTLELGDSALYLCASSPGTGGMYEQYFGPGTRLTVT.

This chain joins TRBV11-2 and TRBJ2-7; 7 bases are a match to TRBD2. Germline CDR1 is SGHAT and CDR2 is FQNNGV. Trimming cost V 2 bases and J 1 base; bases outside gene matches: 5. The CDR3 has 15 amino acids. The CDR3 is CASSLYRGSSYEQYF. The CDR3 DNA sequence: TGTGCCAGCAGCTTATATCGCGGGAGTTCCTACGAGCAGTACTTC.

The chain links TRBV9 to TRBJ2-1, with D unclear. Trimming cost V 0 bases and J 5 bases, with 9 bases left between them. CDR3 length: 14 residues. CDR1 and CDR2 (germline): SGDLS, YYNGEE. CDR3 coding DNA: TGTGCCAGCAGCGTAGGGTTCAGAAACAATGAGCAGTTCTTC. Its translation: CASSVGFRNNEQFF.